One sample yielded the 5 T cell receptor beta chains listed below, sequenced in a study of blood T cell repertoires in COVID-19. Generated by immunoSEQ multiplex PCR, the TCRdb table keeps only in-frame clones and is missing some. The table shows about 280,000 clones, with 86% occurring only once. Material: peripheral blood. The receptors come from a woman under 40 with active or convalescent COVID-19.

This chain uses TRBV18 with TRBJ1-2; D ambiguous. The CDR3 spans 13 residues. Germline lookup yields CDR1 KGHSH and CDR2 LQKENI. With 8 bases removed from V and 1 base from J, the gap between germline ends came to 11 bases. The CDR3 DNA reads as TGTGCCAGCACGTACACAGTTAACTATGGCTACACCTTC. This encodes CASTYTVNYGYTF.

This clone has a single count. This chain links TRBV20-1 with TRBJ1-2, with 8 bases fitting TRBD1. V lost 4 bases to trimming and J lost 9 bases; unmatched junction nucleotides: 4. CDR1 is DFQATT and CDR2 is SNEGSKA in the germline V gene (reference sequence). The CDR3 runs to 11 residues. For the CDR3, the DNA is TGCAGTGCTACCGGACAGGGTAGCTACACCTTC. Translation: CSATGQGSYTF.

The chain links TRBV3-1 (or the pseudogene TRBV3-2) to TRBJ1-2, with a possible D match to TRBD1 (5 bases). This CDR3 comprises 15 residues. CDR1 is LGHDT and CDR2 is YNNKEL in the germline V gene (reference sequence). V lost 2 bases and J lost 3, with 13 bases in between. CDR3 DNA: TGTGCCAGCAGCCAATTAAGGGGAAAAGACTATGGCTACACCTTC. This codes for CASSQLRGKDYGYTF.

The rearrangement joins TRBV24-1 to TRBJ2-1; 9 bases align to TRBD1. This CDR3 region has 18 residues. V lost 6 bases to trimming and J lost 5 bases; unmatched junction nucleotides: 16. Germline V gene data show CDR1 as KGHDR and CDR2 as SFDVKD. CDR3 DNA: TGTGCCACCAGTAAGACAGGGGGACTTGGGGCCCCGAACAATGAGCAGTTCTTC. Its translation: CATSKTGGLGAPNNEQFF.

The chain links TRBV10-2 to TRBJ2-7, with 9 bases that match TRBD1. V lost 4 bases, J lost 6 bases, and 1 base stayed unmatched. The CDR3 consists of 12 residues. CDR1 is WSHSY, CDR2 SAAADI, per germline. The chain's CDR3 is CASSGTGAEQYF. The CDR3 DNA reads TGCGCCAGCAGTGGGACAGGGGCCGAGCAGTACTTC.